The following is a T cell receptor (beta chain) sequence with its context. This receptor's antigen is unknown. There are no base qualities to consult, and no much larger clone falls within one base. The entire amount of isolated RNA was reverse transcribed using the High Capacity cDNA Reverse Transcription Kit, so the sequenced TCRB transcripts were expressed ones. Naive, central memory and regulatory T cell samples underwent deep immunoSEQ sequencing, averaging about 3.57 million total reads per sample. Sorted cells were lysed in RLT buffer and RNA was extracted with DNase-treated RNeasy Micro or Mini kits, depending on cell number. To prevent cross-contamination, every cell subset was processed on its own, while patient and healthy donor samples were processed together. TCRB sequences were amplified from cDNA with the immunoSEQ multiplex PCR, producing 87-bp fragments spanning the CDR3 region. Sequencing of the amplicons was performed on the Illumina HiSeq platform. As for the authors' bioinformatics: PCR bias was corrected computationally using synthetic template baselines, and reads within Hamming distance 2 were collapsed, with unmergeable singletons discarded. Reads were aligned to IMGT to assign V, D and J genes, CDR3 length, and insertions or deletions at six rearrangement sites. Within each subset, clonotype counts were normalized to sorted cell number, after which true diversity and Gini coefficients were computed with the tcR R package. The overlap coefficient, calculated on TCRB nucleotide sequences, was used to measure repertoire sharing. This immuneACCESS table, as held by TCRdb, lists in-frame sequences with V and J called but not all clones. Of the missing ones, under half trace to an unresolved V gene in checked studies; the others have no known cause. The V and J calls and clone size come from that table; D and trimming were worked out from the DNA. The sample yields roughly 140,000 clones; nearly 50% were counted once. Under 0.45% of the sample is taken by the ten largest.

This sample was taken from a study of beta chain features in type 1 diabetes listed by TCRdb under 2018. Study-wide context: Mean age, gender distribution, total cell number and subset yield were not different between patients and healthy donors. A total of around 100 million sorted cells were examined across all samples, and RNA yield correlated strongly with the number of cells per subset. The study compared TCRB repertoires of sorted circulating CD4+ T cell subsets between recently diagnosed type 1 diabetes patients and matched healthy donors. Regulatory and stem cell-like memory subsets were isolated from only 8 patients and 8 healthy donors, whereas naive and central memory subsets came from all 30 or so donors. General study outcomes and caveats: Because small numbers of individuals were included in the HLA sub-analyses, any influence of HLA type on TCRB rearrangement was left unresolved. PCR may preferentially amplify shorter templates, but because patient and control samples were amplified and corrected together, any resulting skew would affect both groups equally. The naive, central memory and regulatory TCRB repertoires appeared to resemble one another more closely among patients than among healthy donors. In all four CD4+ subsets, TCRB CDR3 length was moderately but significantly shorter in type 1 diabetes patients. Fewer insertions and more nucleotide deletions at VDJ recombination sites were observed in patients with type 1 diabetes, implying thymic rearrangement abnormalities. Sequencing cDNA rather than genomic DNA could over-represent highly expressing activated cells, although activation and CD3 levels did not differ between groups.

Each donor gave one peripheral blood draw, averaging approximately 0.11 L, which was collected into heparinised tubes. A BD FACSAria II and a panel including CD45RO, CCR7, CD25, CD127, CD95 and CD27 were used to sort naive, central memory, regulatory and stem cell-like memory CD4+ T cells. Every sorted population had a purity above 95%. PBMCs were isolated right away by Lymphoprep density gradient centrifugation and were stained directly, without culture. So that batch effects would be minimized, each experiment stained and sorted samples in pairs, pairing one healthy donor with one patient. Unmatched junction bases come to 7, with V trimmed by 5 bases and J by 6 bases. Based on the germline V gene, the CDR1 and CDR2 sequences are MDHEN and SYDVKM. From the cysteine through the phenylalanine, the CDR3 covers 15 amino acids. Of all the DNA, just the CDR3 is kept, 45 bases in frame from base 1.

The material sequenced was Tregs from blood. The cell subset or site label, as the study defines it: regulatory CD4+ T cells. The source is a man between 18 and 35 years old in good health. The sequence is built from TRBV28 and TRBJ1-4; 9 nucleotides in the junction match TRBD1. The nucleotides read TGTGCCAGCAGTCCCTACAGGGGGCGGGATGAAAAACTGTTTTTT. Translated, it gives CASSPYRGRDEKLFF.